This record looks at one T cell receptor (beta chain) sequence and its context. Its antigen is still unknown. This record belongs to a study of CD4 T cells in relation to SARS-CoV-2 and coronaviruses. V was cut by 4 bases and J by 3 bases, with 13 bases left in between. CDR1 SGHTA and CDR2 FQGNSA come from the germline V gene. The CDR3 loop spans 14 amino acids. Findings and caveats of the study: This crossreactivity analysis covered spike protein alone, no other viral proteins.

Deep TCR-beta sequencing used DNA from uncultured naive and memory CD4+ T cells. The method was immunoSEQ multiplex PCR; TCRdb's version includes in-frame clones alone and lacks a portion of them. This table has 37,000 or so clones, approximately 85% appearing once. The J gene is TRBJ2-7, the V gene TRBV7-2; maybe TRBD2 (5 bases). The TCR was taken from an adult with COVID-19. The sample was memory CD4+ T cells from PBMCs. CDR3 sequence: CASSSGRDGYEQYF. CDR3 bases: TGTGCCAGCAGCTCGGGCCGGGATGGCTACGAGCAGTACTTC.